Sequencing of this TCR beta chain was carried out in a study of beta chain features in type 1 diabetes. Findings and limits, study-wide: For Type 1 diabetes patients, all four CD4+ subsets carried TCRB CDR3s that were moderately but significantly shorter. PCR might show a preference for shorter templates, equally across patients and controls. Fewer insertions but more deletions were seen at VDJ junctions in type 1 diabetes patients. Small HLA sub-analyses could not settle whether HLA shapes TCRB rearrangement.

The CDR3 extends over 17 amino acids. V lost 4 bases, J lost 3 bases, and 8 bases stayed unmatched. Germline assignment: CDR1 SGHDT and CDR2 YYEEEE. Worth noting for this clone: The antigen is unknown.

Reverse transcribing all isolated RNA meant expressed TCRB transcripts were sequenced. Produced via immunoSEQ multiplex PCR; TCRdb's table is partial and in-frame only. The sample includes 310,000 or so clones, approximately 16% seen only once; the top ten take 0.015% to 0.017%. Sequenced sample: naive CD4+ T cells from blood. V is TRBV5-6 and J is TRBJ2-5, with 14 bases that match TRBD2. This receptor was taken from a man between 18 and 29 years old with type 1 diabetes. The CDR3 here is CASSRRTSGRSKETQYF. The CDR3 DNA sequence: TGTGCCAGCAGCCGACGGACTAGCGGGAGGTCAAAAGAGACCCAGTACTTC. The full variable domain, with the rest looked up from reference TRBV5-6 and TRBJ2-5, is DAGVTQSPTHLIKTRGQQVTLRCSPKSGHDTVSWYQQALGQGPQFIFQYYEEEERQRGNFPDRFSGHQFPNYSSELNVNALLLGDSALYLCASSRRTSGRSKETQYFGPGTRLLVL.